A single sample gave rise to the 9 T cell receptor beta chains below, sequenced in a study of blood T cell repertoires in COVID-19. Sequenced by immunoSEQ multiplex PCR; TCRdb stores in-frame clones only, minus some. This table holds hundreds of thousands of clones, about 90% found once. Sequencing input: peripheral blood. These receptors came from a woman in her 70s with COVID-19, enrolled during active disease.

V gene TRBV7-2 combines with J gene TRBJ2-7, with a tentative D call TRBD1 (6 bases). The V and J ends lost 3 bases and 5 bases respectively, with 17 bases between them. Germline assignment: CDR1 SGHTA and CDR2 FQGNSA. The CDR3 extends over 15 amino acids. The CDR3 reads CASSLRGTGWNEQYF. In nucleotides, the CDR3 is TGTGCCAGCAGCTTGAGGGGCACAGGGTGGAACGAGCAGTACTTC.

The gene calls are TRBV7-2 and TRBJ2-3, with 9 bases aligning to TRBD1. V lost 5 bases to trimming and J lost 0 bases; unmatched junction nucleotides: 9. There are 17 residues in the CDR3. The germline V gene has CDR1 SGHTA and CDR2 FQGNSA. The CDR3 sequence: CASSLRGTGTSTDTQYF. CDR3 coding DNA: TGTGCCAGCAGCCTCAGGGGGACAGGGACTAGCACAGATACGCAGTATTTT.

The chain is built from TRBV7-2 and TRBJ2-1; tentative D call: TRBD2 (6 bases). The V end was cut by 0 bases, the J end by 2 bases, with 11 bases between. The CDR3 has 16 residues. Germline values: CDR1 SGHTA, CDR2 FQGNSA. The CDR3 DNA follows: TGTGCCAGCAGCTTAGCCCGGGGGAGACCCTACAATGAGCAGTTCTTC. This codes for CASSLARGRPYNEQFF.

The CDR3 nucleotides read TGCGCCAGCAGTGAGTCCCCGCGACATTGGACTGAACTGTTTTTT. Translation gives CASSESPRHWTELFF. The chain joins TRBV10-1 to TRBJ1-4; D is unclear. Trimming shortened V by 0 bases and J by 12 bases, and 17 bases separated the two germline ends. Per germline, CDR1 WNHNN and CDR2 SYGVQD (reference sequence). This CDR3 is built from 15 residues.

The chain carries TRBV6-6 and TRBJ1-6; D remains unclear. V dropped 6 bases and J dropped 0 bases, with 9 bases sitting between them. Germline-derived CDR1 and CDR2 are MNHNY and SVGAGI (reference sequence). The CDR3 spans 15 residues. The CDR3 is CASRKEGSYNSPLHF. The CDR3 nucleotides are TGTGCCAGCAGGAAGGAGGGCTCCTATAATTCACCCCTCCACTTT.

This clone was seen more than once but under ten times. The chain links TRBV5-8 to TRBJ1-6; no clear D gene. The CDR3 is 18 residues long. V gave up 0 bases and J gave up 0 bases, with 13 bases separating them. Per the germline V gene, CDR1 is SGHTS and CDR2 is YDEGEE. The CDR3 protein is CASSLAFWESSYNSPLHF. The CDR3 DNA follows: TGTGCCAGCAGCTTGGCTTTTTGGGAGAGCTCCTATAATTCACCCCTCCACTTT.

V gene TRBV19 combines with J gene TRBJ1-6, with D possibly TRBD1 on 5 matching bases. Germline CDR1 and CDR2: LNHDA and SQIVND (reference sequence). V dropped 3 bases and J dropped 8 bases, with 11 bases sitting between them. This CDR3 is built from 14 residues. CDR3: CASSMGQWDSPLHF. CDR3 nucleotide sequence: TGTGCCAGTAGTATGGGGCAGTGGGATTCACCCCTCCACTTT.

The V and J genes are TRBV25-1 and TRBJ2-7, with TRBD2 identical over 7 bases. Trimming removed 10 bases from V and 2 bases from J; junction bases left unmatched: 11. Germline CDR1 and CDR2: MGHDK and SYGVNS. This CDR3 is 14 amino acids long. CDR3 region: CATLSRGVPYEQYF. The CDR3 nucleotides are TGTGCCACTCTCTCACGGGGGGTCCCCTACGAGCAGTACTTC.

V and J are TRBV29-1 and TRBJ2-2, with D tentatively TRBD2 (5 bases). The CDR3 is 13 residues long. Trimming pared 5 bases from V and 7 bases from J, leaving 14 bases between. Germline lookup yields CDR1 SQVTM and CDR2 ANQGSEA. The CDR3 region is CSVRGWSVGELFF. In nucleotides, the CDR3 is TGCAGCGTTCGGGGATGGTCAGTCGGGGAGCTGTTTTTT.